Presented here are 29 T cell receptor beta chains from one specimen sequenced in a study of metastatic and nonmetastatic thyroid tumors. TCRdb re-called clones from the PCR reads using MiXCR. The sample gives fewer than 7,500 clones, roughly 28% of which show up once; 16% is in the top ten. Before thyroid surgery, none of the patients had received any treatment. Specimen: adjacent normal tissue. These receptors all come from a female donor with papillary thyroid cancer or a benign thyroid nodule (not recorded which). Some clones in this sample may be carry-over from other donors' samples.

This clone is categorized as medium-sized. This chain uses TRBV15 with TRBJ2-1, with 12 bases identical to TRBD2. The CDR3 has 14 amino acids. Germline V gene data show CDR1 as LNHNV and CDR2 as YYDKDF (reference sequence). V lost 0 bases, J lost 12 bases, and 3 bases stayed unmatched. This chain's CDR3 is CATSRDVLAGGQFF. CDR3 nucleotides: TGTGCCACCAGCAGAGATGTACTAGCGGGGGGGCAGTTCTTC.

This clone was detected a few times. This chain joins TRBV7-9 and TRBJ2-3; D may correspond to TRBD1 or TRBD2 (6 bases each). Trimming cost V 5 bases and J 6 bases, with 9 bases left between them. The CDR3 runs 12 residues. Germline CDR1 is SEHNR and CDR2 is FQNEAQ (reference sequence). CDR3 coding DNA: TGTGCCAGCAGCGAGGGGGGCGATACGCAGTATTTT. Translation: CASSEGGDTQYF.

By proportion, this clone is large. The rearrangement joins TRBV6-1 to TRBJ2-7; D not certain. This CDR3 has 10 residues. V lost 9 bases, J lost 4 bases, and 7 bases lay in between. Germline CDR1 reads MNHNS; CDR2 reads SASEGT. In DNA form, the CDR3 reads TGTGCCAGTTGGGGTTACGAGCAGTACTTC. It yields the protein CASWGYEQYF.

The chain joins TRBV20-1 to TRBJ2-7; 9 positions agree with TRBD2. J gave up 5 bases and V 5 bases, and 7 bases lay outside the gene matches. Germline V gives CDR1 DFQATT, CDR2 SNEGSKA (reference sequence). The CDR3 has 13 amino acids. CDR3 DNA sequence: TGCAGTGCTTTTCTAGCGGGACGGGACGAGCAGTACTTC. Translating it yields CSAFLAGRDEQYF.

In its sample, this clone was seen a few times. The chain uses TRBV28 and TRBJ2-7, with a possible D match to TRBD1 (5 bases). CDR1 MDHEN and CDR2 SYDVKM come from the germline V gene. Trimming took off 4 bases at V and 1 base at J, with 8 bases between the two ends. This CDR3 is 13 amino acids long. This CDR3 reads CASSSTVSYEQYF. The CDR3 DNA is TGTGCCAGCAGTTCGACAGTTTCCTACGAGCAGTACTTC.

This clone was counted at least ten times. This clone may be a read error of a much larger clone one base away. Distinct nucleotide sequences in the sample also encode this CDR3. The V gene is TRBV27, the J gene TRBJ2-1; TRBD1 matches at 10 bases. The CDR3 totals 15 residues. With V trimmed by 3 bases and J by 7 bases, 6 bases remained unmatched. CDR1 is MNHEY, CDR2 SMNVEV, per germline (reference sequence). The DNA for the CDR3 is TGTGCCAGCAGTTTGCAGACAGGGGGCAAAAATGAGCAGTTCTTC. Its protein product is CASSLQTGGKNEQFF.

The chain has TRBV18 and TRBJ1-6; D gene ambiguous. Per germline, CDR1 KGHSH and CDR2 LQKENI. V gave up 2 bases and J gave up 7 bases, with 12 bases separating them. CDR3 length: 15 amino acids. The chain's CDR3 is CASSPEGGQNSPLHF. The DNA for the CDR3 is TGTGCCAGCTCACCAGAGGGCGGTCAGAATTCACCCCTCCACTTT.

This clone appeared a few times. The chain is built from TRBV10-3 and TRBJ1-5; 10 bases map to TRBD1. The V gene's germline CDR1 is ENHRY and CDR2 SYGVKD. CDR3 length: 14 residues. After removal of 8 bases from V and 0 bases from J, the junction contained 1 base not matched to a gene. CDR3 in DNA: TGTGCCATCGGGACAGGGGATAGCAATCAGCCCCAGCATTTT. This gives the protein CAIGTGDSNQPQHF.

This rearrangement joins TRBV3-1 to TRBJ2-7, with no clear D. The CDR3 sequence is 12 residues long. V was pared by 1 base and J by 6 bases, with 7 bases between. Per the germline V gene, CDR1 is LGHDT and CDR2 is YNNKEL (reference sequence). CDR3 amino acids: CASSQVRSEQYF. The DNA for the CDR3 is TGTGCCAGCAGCCAAGTCCGTTCCGAGCAGTACTTC.

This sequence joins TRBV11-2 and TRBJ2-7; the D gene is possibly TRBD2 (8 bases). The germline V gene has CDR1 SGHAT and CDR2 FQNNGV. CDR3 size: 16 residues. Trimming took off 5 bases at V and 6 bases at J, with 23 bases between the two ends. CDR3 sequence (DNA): TGTGCCAGCAGCCCACGGACTAGCTCCTCAGGGGGCGAGCAGTACTTC. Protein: CASSPRTSSSGGEQYF. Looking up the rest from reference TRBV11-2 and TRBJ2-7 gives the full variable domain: EAGVAQSPRYKIIEKRQSVAFWCNPISGHATLYWYQQILGQGPKLLIQFQNNGVVDDSQLPKDRFSAERLKGVDSTLKIQPAKLEDSAVYLCASSPRTSSSGGEQYFGPGTRLTVT.

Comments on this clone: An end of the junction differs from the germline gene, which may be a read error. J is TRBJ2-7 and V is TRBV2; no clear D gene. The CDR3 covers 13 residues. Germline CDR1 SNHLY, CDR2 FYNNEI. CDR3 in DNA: TGTGCCAGCAGGCCTCCTGACACTTACGAGAAGTACTTC. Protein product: CASRPPDTYEKYF.

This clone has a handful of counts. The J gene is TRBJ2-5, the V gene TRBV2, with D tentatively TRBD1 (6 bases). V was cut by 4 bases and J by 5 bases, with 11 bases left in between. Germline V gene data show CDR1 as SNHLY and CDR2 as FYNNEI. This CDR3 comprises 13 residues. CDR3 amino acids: CASSVLRGETQYF. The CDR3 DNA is TGTGCCAGCAGTGTTTTGAGGGGGGAGACCCAGTACTTC. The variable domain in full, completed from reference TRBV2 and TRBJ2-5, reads EPEVTQTPSHQVTQMGQEVILRCVPISNHLYFYWYRQILGQKVEFLVSFYNNEISEKSEIFDDQFSVERPDGSNFTLKIRSTKLEDSAMYFCASSVLRGETQYFGPGTRLLVL.

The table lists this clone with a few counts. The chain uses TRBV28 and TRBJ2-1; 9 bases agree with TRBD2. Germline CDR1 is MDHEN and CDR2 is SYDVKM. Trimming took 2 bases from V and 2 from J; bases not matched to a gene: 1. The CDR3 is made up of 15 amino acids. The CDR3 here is CASSLQRGAYNEQFF. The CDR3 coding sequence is TGTGCCAGCAGTTTACAGCGGGGGGCCTACAATGAGCAGTTCTTC. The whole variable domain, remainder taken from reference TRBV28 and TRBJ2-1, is DVKVTQSSRYLVKRTGEKVFLECVQDMDHENMFWYRQDPGLGLRLIYFSYDVKMKEKGDIPEGYSVSREKKERFSLILESASTNQTSMYLCASSLQRGAYNEQFFGPGTRLTVL.

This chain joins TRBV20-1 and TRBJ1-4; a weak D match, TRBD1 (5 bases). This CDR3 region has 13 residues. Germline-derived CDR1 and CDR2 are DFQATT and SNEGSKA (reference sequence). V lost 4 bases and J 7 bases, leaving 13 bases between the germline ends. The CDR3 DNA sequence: TGCAGTGCTAACCGGGGCCGTCGTGAAAAACTGTTTTTT. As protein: CSANRGRREKLFF.

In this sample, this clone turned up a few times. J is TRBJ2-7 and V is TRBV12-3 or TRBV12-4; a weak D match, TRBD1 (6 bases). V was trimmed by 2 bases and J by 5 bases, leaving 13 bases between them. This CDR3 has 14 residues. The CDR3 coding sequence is TGTGCCAGCAGTTTATTACAGGGTGGGCACGAGCAGTACTTC. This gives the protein CASSLLQGGHEQYF.

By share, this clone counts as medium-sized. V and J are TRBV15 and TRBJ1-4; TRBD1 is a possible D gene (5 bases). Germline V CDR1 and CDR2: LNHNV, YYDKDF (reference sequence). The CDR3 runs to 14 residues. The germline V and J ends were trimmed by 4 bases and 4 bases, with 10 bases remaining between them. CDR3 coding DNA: TGTGCCACCAGCACCCGACAGCTTAATGAAAAACTGTTTTTT. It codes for CATSTRQLNEKLFF.

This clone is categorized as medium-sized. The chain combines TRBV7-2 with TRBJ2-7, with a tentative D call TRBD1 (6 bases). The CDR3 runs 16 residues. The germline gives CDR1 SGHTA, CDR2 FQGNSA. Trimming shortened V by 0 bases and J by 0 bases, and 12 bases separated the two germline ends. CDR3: CASSLATGTLSYEQYF. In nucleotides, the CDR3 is TGTGCCAGCAGCTTAGCCACGGGGACACTCTCCTACGAGCAGTACTTC.

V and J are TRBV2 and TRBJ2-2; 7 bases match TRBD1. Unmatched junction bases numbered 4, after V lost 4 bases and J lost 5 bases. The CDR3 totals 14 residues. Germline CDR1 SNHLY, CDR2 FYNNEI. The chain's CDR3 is CASSGQGSTGELFF. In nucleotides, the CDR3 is TGTGCCAGCAGTGGACAGGGATCGACCGGGGAGCTGTTTTTT.

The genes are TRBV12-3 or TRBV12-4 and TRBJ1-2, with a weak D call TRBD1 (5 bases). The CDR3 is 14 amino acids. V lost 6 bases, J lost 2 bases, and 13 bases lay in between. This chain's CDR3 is CASRMGRNNYGYTF. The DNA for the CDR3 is TGTGCCAGCAGAATGGGACGAAACAACTATGGCTACACCTTC.

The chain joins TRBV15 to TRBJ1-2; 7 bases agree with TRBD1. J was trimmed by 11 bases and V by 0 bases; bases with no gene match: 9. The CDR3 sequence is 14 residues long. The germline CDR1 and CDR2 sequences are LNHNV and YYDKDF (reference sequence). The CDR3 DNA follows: TGTGCCACCAGCAGAGATTGGAGGGGGCTTAGATACACCTTC. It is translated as CATSRDWRGLRYTF.

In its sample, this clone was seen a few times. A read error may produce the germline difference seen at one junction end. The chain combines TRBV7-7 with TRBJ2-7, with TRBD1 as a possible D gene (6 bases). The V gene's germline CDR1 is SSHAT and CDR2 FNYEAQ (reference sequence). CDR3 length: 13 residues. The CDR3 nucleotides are TGTGCTAGCAGCCAAGGACACTCAGGGGTGCAGTACTTC. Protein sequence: CASSQGHSGVQYF.

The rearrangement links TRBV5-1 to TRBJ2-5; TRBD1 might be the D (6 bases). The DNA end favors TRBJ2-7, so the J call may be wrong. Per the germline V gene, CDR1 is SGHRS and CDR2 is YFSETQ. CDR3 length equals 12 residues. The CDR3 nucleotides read TGCGCCAGCAGAGAGCAGGGGTACGAGCAGTACTTC. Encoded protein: CASREQGYEQYF.

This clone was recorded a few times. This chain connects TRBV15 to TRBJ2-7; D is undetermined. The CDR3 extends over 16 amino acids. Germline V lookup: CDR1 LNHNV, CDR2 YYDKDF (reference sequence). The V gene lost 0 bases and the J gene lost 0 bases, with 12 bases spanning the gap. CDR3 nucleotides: TGTGCCACCAGCAGAGATTCAACTTTTAGCTCCTACGAGCAGTACTTC. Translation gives CATSRDSTFSSYEQYF.

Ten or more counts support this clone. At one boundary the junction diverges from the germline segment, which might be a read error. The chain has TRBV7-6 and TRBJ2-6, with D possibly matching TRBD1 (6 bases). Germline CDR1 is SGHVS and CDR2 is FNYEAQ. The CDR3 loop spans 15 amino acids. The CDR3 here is CASSPGTFGANALTF. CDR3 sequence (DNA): TGTGCCAGCAGCCCTGGGACATTTGGGGCCAACGCCCTGACTTTC.

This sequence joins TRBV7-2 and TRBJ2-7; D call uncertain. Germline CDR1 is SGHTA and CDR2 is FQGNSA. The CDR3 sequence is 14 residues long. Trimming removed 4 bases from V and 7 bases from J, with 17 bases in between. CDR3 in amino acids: CASSSLDSPWEQYF. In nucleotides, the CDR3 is TGTGCCAGCAGCTCATTAGACTCCCCCTGGGAGCAGTACTTC.

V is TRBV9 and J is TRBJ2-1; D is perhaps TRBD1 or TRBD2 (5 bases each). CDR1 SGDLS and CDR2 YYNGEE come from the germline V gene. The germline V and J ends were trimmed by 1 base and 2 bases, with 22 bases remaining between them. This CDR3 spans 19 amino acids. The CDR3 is CASSVIASWGSTTYNEQFF. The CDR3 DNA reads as TGTGCCAGCAGCGTAATAGCTAGCTGGGGGTCCACGACCTACAATGAGCAGTTCTTC.

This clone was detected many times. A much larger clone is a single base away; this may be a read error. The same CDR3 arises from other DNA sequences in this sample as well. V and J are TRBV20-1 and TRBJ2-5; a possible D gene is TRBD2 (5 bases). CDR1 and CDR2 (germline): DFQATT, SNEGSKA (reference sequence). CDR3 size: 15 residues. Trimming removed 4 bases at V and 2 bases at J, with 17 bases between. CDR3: CSATDWHTLQETQYF. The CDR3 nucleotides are TGCAGTGCTACGGACTGGCATACCTTACAAGAGACCCAGTACTTC.

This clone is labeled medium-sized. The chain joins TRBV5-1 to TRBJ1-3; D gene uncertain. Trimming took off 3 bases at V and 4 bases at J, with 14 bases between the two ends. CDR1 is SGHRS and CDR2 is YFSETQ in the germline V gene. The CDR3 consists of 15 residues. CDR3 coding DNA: TGCGCCAGCAGCTATACGGGGTCGGGAGGAAACACCATATATTTT. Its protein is CASSYTGSGGNTIYF.

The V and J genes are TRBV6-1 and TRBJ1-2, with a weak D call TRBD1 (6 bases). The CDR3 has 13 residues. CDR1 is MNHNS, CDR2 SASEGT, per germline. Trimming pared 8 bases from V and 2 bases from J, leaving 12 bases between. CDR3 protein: CASDRTRNYGYTF. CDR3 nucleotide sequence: TGTGCCAGCGACAGGACCCGAAACTATGGCTACACCTTC.